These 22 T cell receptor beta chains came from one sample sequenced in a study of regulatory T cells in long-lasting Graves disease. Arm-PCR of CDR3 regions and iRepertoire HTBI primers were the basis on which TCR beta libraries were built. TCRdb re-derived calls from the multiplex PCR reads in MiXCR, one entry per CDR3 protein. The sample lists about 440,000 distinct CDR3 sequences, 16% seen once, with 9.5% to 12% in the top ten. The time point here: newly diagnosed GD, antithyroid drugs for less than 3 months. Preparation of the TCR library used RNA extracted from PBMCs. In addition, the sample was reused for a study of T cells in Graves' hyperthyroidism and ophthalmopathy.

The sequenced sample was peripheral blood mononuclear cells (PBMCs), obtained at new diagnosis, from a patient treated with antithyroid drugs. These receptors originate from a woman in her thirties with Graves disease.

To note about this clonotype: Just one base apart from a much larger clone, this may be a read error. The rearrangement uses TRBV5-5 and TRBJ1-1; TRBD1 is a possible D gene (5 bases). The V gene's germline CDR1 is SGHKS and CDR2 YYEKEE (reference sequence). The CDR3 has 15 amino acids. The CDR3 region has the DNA TGCGCCAGCAGCCAAGTAGAGGGGATGAACACTGAAGCTTTCTTT. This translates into CASSQVEGMNTEAFF.

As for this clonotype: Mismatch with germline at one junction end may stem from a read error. The chain's CDR3 is CSARPYRDKYQETRYF. In DNA, the CDR3 is TGCAGTGCGCGACCTTACCGGGACAAGTACCAAGAGACCCGGTACTTC. The chain links TRBV20-1 to TRBJ2-5; tentative D call: TRBD1 (6 bases). The germline CDR1 and CDR2 sequences are DFQATT and SNEGSKA (reference sequence). This CDR3 is built from 16 residues.

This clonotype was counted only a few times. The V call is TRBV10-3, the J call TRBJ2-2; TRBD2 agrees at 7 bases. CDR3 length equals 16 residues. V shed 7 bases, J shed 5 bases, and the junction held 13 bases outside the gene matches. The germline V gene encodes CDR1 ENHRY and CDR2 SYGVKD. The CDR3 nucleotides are TGTGCCATCACCCCAAATTTAGGCGGGGGAACCGGGGAGCTGTTTTTT. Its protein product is CAITPNLGGGTGELFF.

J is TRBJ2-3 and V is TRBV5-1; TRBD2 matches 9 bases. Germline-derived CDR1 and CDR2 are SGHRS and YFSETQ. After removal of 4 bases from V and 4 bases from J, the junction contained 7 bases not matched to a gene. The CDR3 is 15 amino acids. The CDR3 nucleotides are TGCGCCAGCAGCAGGGGTAGCGGGAGATCAGATACGCAGTATTTT. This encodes CASSRGSGRSDTQYF.

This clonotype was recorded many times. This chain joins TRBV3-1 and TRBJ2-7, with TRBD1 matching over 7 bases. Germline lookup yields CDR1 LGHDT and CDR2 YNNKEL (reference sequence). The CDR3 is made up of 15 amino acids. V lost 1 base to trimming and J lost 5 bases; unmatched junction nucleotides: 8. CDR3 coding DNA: TGTGCCAGCAGCCAAGTACAGGGGCGAAGGGACGAGCAGTACTTC. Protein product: CASSQVQGRRDEQYF.

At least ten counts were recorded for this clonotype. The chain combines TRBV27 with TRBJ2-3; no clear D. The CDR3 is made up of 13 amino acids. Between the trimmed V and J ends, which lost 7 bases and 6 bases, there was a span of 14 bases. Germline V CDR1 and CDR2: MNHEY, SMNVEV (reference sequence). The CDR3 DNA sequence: TGTGCCAGCACCCAAGCCAATTTGGATACGCAGTATTTT. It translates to CASTQANLDTQYF.

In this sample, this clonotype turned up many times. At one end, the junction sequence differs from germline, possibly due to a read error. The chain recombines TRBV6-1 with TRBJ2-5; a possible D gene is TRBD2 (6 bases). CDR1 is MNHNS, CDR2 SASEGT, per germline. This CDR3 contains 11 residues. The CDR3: CASSHGTPPFF. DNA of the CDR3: TGTGCCAGCAGCCACGGGACTCCTCCTTTTTTC.

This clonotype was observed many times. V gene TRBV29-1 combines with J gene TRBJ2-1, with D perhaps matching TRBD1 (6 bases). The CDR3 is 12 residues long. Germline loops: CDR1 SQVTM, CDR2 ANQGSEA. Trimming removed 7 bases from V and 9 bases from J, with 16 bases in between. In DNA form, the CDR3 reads TGCAGCGCCTATACAGGGCCGACTGAGCAGTTCTTC. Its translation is CSAYTGPTEQFF.

In DNA, the CDR3 is TGTGCCAGCAGTTCCGGGACAGGGGCAAACACCGGGGAGCTGTTTTTT. Amino acids: CASSSGTGANTGELFF. This rearrangement joins TRBV28 to TRBJ2-2; 10 bases line up with TRBD1. The CDR3 is made up of 16 amino acids. Germline values: CDR1 MDHEN, CDR2 SYDVKM. With V trimmed by 4 bases and J by 2 bases, 4 bases remained unmatched.

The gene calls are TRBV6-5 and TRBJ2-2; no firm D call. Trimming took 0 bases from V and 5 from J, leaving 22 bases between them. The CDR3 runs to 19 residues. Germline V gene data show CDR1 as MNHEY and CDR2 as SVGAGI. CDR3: CASSYSTMTPRDRTGELFF. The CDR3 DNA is TGTGCCAGCAGTTACTCGACAATGACCCCTAGGGATCGGACCGGGGAGCTGTTTTTT.

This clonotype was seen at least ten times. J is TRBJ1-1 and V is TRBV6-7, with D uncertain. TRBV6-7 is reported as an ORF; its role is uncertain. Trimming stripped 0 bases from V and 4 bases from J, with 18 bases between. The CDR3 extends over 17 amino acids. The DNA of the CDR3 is TGTGCCAGCAGTTACTCACGTACAGAGACCGCGGGCACTGAAGCTTTCTTT. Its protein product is CASSYSRTETAGTEAFF.

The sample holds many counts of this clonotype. Written as DNA, the CDR3 is TGCAGTGCTAGAGTAGGGACAGCTACCTACGAGCAGTACTTC. Translated, it gives CSARVGTATYEQYF. The chain is built from TRBV20-1 and TRBJ2-7, with 7 bases matching TRBD1. In germline, CDR1 is DFQATT, CDR2 SNEGSKA (reference sequence). Trimming took 1 base from V and 2 from J; bases not matched to a gene: 5. The CDR3 sequence is 14 residues long.

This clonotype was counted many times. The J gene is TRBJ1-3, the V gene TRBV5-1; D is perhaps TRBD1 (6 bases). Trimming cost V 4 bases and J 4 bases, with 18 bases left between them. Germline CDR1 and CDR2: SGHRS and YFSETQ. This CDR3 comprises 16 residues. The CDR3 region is CASSNSPGAGGNTIYF. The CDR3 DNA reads TGCGCCAGCAGCAATAGTCCAGGGGCCGGAGGAAACACCATATATTTT. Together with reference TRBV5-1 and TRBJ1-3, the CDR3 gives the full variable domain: KAGVTQTPRYLIKTRGQQVTLSCSPISGHRSVSWYQQTPGQGLQFLFEYFSETQRNKGNFPGRFSGRQFSNSRSEMNVSTLELGDSALYLCASSNSPGAGGNTIYFGEGSWLTVV.

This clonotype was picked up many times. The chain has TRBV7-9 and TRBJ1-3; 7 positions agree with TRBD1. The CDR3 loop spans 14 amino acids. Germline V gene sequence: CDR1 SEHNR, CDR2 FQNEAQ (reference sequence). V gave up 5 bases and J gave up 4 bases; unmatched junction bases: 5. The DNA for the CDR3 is TGTGCCAGCAGCCCACGGACAGGCGGAAACACCATATATTTT. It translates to CASSPRTGGNTIYF.

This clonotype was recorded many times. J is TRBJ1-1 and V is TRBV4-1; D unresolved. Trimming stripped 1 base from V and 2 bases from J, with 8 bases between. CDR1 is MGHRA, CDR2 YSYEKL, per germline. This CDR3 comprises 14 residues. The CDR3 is CASSQVGANTEAFF. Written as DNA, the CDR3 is TGCGCCAGCAGCCAAGTGGGAGCAAACACTGAAGCTTTCTTT.

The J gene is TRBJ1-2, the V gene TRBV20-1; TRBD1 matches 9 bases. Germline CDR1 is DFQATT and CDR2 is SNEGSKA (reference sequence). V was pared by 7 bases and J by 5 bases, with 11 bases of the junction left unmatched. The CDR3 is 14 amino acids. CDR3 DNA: TGCAGTGTACCCTACGGGACAGGGAATTATGGCTACACCTTC. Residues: CSVPYGTGNYGYTF.

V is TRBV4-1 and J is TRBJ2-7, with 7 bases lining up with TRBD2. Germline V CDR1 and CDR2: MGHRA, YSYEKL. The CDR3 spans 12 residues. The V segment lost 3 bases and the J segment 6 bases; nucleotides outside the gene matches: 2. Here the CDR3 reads CASSQLAGEQYF. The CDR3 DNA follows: TGCGCCAGCAGCCAGTTAGCGGGCGAGCAGTACTTC.

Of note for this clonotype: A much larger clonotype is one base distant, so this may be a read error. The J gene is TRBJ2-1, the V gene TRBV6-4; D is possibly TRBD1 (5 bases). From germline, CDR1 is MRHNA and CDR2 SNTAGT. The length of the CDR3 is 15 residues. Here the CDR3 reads CSSSNLRGAGREQFF. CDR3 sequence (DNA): TGTTCCAGCAGTAACCTAAGGGGCGCAGGACGAGAGCAGTTCTTC.

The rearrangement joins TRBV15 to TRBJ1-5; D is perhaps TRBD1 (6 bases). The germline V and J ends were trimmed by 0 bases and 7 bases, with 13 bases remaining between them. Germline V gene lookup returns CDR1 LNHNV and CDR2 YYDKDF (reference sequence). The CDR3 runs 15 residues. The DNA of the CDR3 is TGTGCCACCAGCAGAGATAGGGGGAAAGGGCAGCCCCAGCATTTT. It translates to CATSRDRGKGQPQHF.

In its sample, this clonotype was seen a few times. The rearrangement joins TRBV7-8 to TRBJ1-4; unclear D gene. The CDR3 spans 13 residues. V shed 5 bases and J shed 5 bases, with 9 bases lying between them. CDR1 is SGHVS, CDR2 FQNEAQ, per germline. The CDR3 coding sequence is TGTGCCAGCAGCGGCCGTCAGAATGAAAAACTGTTTTTT. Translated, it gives CASSGRQNEKLFF.

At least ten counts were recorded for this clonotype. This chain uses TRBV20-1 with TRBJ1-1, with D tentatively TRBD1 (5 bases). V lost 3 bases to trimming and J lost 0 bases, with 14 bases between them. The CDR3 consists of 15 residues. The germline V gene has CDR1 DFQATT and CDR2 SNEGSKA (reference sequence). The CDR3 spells CSARVPGLLNTEAFF. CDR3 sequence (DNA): TGCAGTGCTAGGGTCCCGGGGCTCTTGAACACTGAAGCTTTCTTT.

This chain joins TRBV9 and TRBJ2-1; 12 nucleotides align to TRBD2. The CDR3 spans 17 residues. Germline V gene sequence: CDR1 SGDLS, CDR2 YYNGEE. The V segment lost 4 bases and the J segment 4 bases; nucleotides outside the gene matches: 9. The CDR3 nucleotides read TGTGCCAGCAGCCCCGGACTAGCGGGAACCCTGTACAATGAGCAGTTCTTC. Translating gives CASSPGLAGTLYNEQFF. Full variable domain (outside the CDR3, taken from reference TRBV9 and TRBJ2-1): DSGVTQTPKHLITATGQRVTLRCSPRSGDLSVYWYQQSLDQGLQFLIQYYNGEERAKGNILERFSAQQFPDLHSELNLSSLELGDSALYFCASSPGLAGTLYNEQFFGPGTRLTVL.